Shown below are 11 T cell receptor beta chains from a single sample sequenced in a study of CD8 T cells in Susac syndrome. Random hexamers were used to reverse transcribe the RNA input (about 0.45 to 1 ug). MiXCR, applied by TCRdb to the immunoSEQ multiplex PCR reads, yields one record per CDR3 protein. The table lists 150,000 to 200,000 distinct CDR3 sequences, about 94% of them singletons. Sequencing was done on a sample of CD4+ T cells from PBMCs. These TCRs come from a human donor in good health.

The chain recombines TRBV10-2 with TRBJ1-1; perhaps TRBD1 as D (6 bases). Germline V gene data show CDR1 as WSHSY and CDR2 as SAAADI. The CDR3 covers 15 residues. V shed 7 bases and J shed 5 bases, with 20 bases lying between them. CDR3 residues: CASTNFVGGETEAFF. DNA for the CDR3: TGCGCCAGCACGAACTTTGTGGGGGGCGAGACTGAAGCTTTCTTT.

The J gene is TRBJ1-1, the V gene TRBV20-1, with TRBD1 identical over 7 bases. Germline values: CDR1 DFQATT, CDR2 SNEGSKA (reference sequence). The CDR3 is made up of 13 amino acids. The V gene end was trimmed by 3 bases and the J gene end by 7 bases; junction bases not matched to a gene: 8. CDR3 amino acids: CSASRGLSSEAFF. The CDR3 DNA follows: TGCAGTGCTAGTAGGGGGCTTTCGAGTGAAGCTTTCTTT.

This chain uses TRBV19 with TRBJ1-4; D is unclear. Germline assignment: CDR1 LNHDA and CDR2 SQIVND (reference sequence). This CDR3 region has 17 residues. V shed 5 bases and J shed 3 bases, with 19 bases lying between them. The CDR3 reads CASSPPDYSPANEKLFF. CDR3 bases: TGTGCCAGTAGTCCACCCGATTACAGCCCCGCTAATGAAAAACTGTTTTTT.

The chain has TRBV7-2 and TRBJ2-3; no clear D gene. CDR1 SGHTA and CDR2 FQGNSA come from the germline V gene. This CDR3 is built from 15 residues. The V gene lost 4 bases and the J gene lost 0 bases, with 11 bases spanning the gap. The CDR3 loop reads CASSSRAFSTDTQYF. CDR3 bases: TGTGCCAGCAGCTCTAGGGCTTTTAGCACAGATACGCAGTATTTT.

The V and J genes are TRBV6-6 and TRBJ1-5; D might be TRBD1 (5 bases). V shed 0 bases and J shed 4 bases, with 13 bases lying between them. The CDR3 is 16 amino acids. Looked up from germline, CDR1 is MNHNY and CDR2 is SVGAGI (reference sequence). The CDR3 is CASSYSWGVRNQPQHF. For the CDR3, the DNA is TGTGCCAGCAGTTACTCGTGGGGGGTACGAAATCAGCCCCAGCATTTT.

V is TRBV6-1 and J is TRBJ2-6; 9 bases line up with TRBD1. The junction had 10 bases not matched to a gene; V was cut back by 4 bases and J by 0 bases. In germline, CDR1 is MNHNS, CDR2 SASEGT. This CDR3 region has 19 residues. In nucleotides, the CDR3 is TGTGCCAGCAGTGTCCCGGGACAGGGCGCAAACTCTGGGGCCAACGTCCTGACTTTC. It codes for CASSVPGQGANSGANVLTF.

The chain joins TRBV7-2 to TRBJ1-2; no clear D gene. Germline lookup yields CDR1 SGHTA and CDR2 FQGNSA. The CDR3 is 12 residues long. The V end lost 4 bases, the J end lost 7 bases, and 10 bases lay between the germline ends. The CDR3 region is CASSYEVSGYTF. The CDR3 region has the DNA TGTGCCAGCAGCTACGAAGTTAGTGGCTACACCTTC.

The chain uses TRBV5-1 and TRBJ2-5; D gene uncertain. V was shortened by 2 bases and J by 2 bases, with 13 bases between the two germline ends. The germline gives CDR1 SGHRS, CDR2 YFSETQ. The CDR3 sequence is 15 residues long. The CDR3 sequence is CASSFGLGSQETQYF. In nucleotides, the CDR3 is TGCGCCAGCAGCTTTGGCCTTGGCAGTCAAGAGACCCAGTACTTC.

The J gene is TRBJ2-7, the V gene TRBV2, with 9 bases lining up with TRBD2. In germline, CDR1 is SNHLY, CDR2 FYNNEI. V shed 7 bases, J shed 2 bases, and the junction held 12 bases outside the gene matches. CDR3 size: 16 residues. CDR3 bases: TGTGCCAGCAACGGGGAACGGGTAGCGGGGGCCTACGAGCAGTACTTC. This sequence encodes CASNGERVAGAYEQYF.

The chain combines TRBV7-3 with TRBJ1-5; D call uncertain. The CDR3 covers 17 residues. Germline V lookup: CDR1 SGHTA, CDR2 FQGTGA. The V end was cut by 5 bases, the J end by 0 bases, with 17 bases between. CDR3 bases: TGTGCCAGCAGCCCCAGAGGCCCCGATTATAGCAATCAGCCCCAGCATTTT. It specifies CASSPRGPDYSNQPQHF.

The gene calls are TRBV27 and TRBJ2-7; tentative D call: TRBD1 (5 bases). Trimming took off 7 bases at V and 2 bases at J, with 15 bases between the two ends. The CDR3 consists of 14 residues. Germline CDR1 MNHEY, CDR2 SMNVEV (reference sequence). The CDR3 here is CASNRAGPTYEQYF. The CDR3 DNA reads as TGTGCCAGCAACCGGGCAGGGCCCACCTACGAGCAGTACTTC.